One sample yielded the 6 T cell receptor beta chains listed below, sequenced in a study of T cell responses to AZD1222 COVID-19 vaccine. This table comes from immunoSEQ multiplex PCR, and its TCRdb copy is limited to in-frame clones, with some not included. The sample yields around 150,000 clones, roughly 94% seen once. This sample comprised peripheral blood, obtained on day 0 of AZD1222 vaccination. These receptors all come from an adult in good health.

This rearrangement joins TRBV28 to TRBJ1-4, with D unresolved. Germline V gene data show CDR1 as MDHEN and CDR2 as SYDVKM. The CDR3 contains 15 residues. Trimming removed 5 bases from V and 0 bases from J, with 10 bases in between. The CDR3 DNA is TGTGCCAGCAGTCCCACCATTGCAACTAATGAAAAACTGTTTTTT. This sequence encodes CASSPTIATNEKLFF.

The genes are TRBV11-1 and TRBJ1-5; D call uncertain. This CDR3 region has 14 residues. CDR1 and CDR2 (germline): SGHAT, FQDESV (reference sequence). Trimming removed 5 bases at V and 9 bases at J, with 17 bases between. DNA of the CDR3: TGTGCCAGCAGCCTACGTGGAGAGGGTTGGCCCCAGCATTTT. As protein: CASSLRGEGWPQHF.

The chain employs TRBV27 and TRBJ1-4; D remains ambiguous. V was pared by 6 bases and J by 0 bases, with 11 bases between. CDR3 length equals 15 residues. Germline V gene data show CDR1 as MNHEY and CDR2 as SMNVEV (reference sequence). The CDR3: CASSPIGATNEKLFF. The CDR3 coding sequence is TGTGCCAGCAGCCCAATCGGGGCAACTAATGAAAAACTGTTTTTT.

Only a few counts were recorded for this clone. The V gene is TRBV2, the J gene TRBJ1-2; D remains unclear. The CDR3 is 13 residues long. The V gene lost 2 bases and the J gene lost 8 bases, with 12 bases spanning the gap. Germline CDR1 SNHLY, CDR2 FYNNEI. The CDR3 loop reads CASSELREAGYTF. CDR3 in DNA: TGTGCCAGCAGTGAACTCCGGGAGGCGGGCTACACCTTC.

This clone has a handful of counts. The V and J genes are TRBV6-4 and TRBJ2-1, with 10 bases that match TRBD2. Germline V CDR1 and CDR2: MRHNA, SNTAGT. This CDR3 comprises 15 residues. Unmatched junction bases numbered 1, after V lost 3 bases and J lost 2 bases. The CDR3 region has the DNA TGTGCCAGCAGTGAAAGCGGGGGGGCCTACAATGAGCAGTTCTTC. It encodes CASSESGGAYNEQFF.

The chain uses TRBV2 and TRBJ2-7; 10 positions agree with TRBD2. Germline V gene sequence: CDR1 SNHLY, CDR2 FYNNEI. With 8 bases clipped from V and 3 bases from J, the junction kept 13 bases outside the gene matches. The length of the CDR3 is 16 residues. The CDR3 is CASAPGGLAGDYEQYV. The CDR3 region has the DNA TGTGCCAGCGCCCCGGGGGGGCTAGCGGGAGACTACGAGCAGTACGTC.